The present T cell receptor (beta chain) was sequenced within a study of cytomegalovirus exposure and HLA in healthy donors. Trimming took off 6 bases at V and 5 bases at J, with 19 bases between the two ends. The CDR3 has 15 amino acids. The germline CDR1 and CDR2 sequences are SNHLY and FYNNEI. This clone came up a few times. Researchers ran the PCR with 60 Vbeta and 13 Jbeta primers. This table comes from immunoSEQ multiplex PCR, and its TCRdb copy is limited to in-frame clones, with some not included. The data show 95,000 to 110,000 clones, with approximately 80% seen just once and more than 4% held by the top ten.

The chain combines TRBV2 with TRBJ2-5; D is undetermined. The receptor's source is a male donor in good health and CMV-seronegative. The sample was PBMCs. This chain's CDR3 is CASSRNVDMWETQYF. For the CDR3, the DNA is TGTGCCAGCAGCAGAAATGTCGATATGTGGGAGACCCAGTACTTC. Full variable domain (remainder filled in from reference TRBV2 and TRBJ2-5): EPEVTQTPSHQVTQMGQEVILRCVPISNHLYFYWYRQILGQKVEFLVSFYNNEISEKSEIFDDQFSVERPDGSNFTLKIRSTKLEDSAMYFCASSRNVDMWETQYFGPGTRLLVL.